Described below is a single T cell receptor (beta chain) sequence and its context. Its antigen is unidentified. The entry originates in a study of cytomegalovirus exposure and HLA in healthy donors. Trimming removed 4 bases from V and 7 bases from J, with 11 bases in between. CDR3 length equals 14 residues. The germline V gene encodes CDR1 SNHLY and CDR2 FYNNEI. Findings and caveats of the study: Subsequent analysis showed first-cohort TCR clusters tending to co-occur in some 120 validation repertoires. Whilst most TCR sequences proved rare, a subset of public TCRs occurred across many donors. For cytomegalovirus status, the classifier reportedly gave diagnoses with high specificity and sensitivity.

Clones were sequenced by immunoSEQ multiplex PCR, and TCRdb holds only the in-frame ones, with some missing. The profile shows about 120,000 clones, roughly 89% of them singletons. This chain links TRBV2 with TRBJ1-6; D is unclear. The sample comprised PBMCs. The sequence came from a woman under 30 in good health and CMV-seronegative. This CDR3 reads CASSGRVENSPLHF. As DNA, the CDR3 is TGTGCCAGCAGTGGGAGGGTGGAGAATTCACCCCTCCACTTT.